This TCR beta chain was retrieved from a study of cytomegalovirus exposure and HLA in healthy donors. Study-wide results and caveats: Being productive about 90% or about 30% of the time was typical of most TCR beta V segments in an earlier analysis. A link between a missense DCLRE1C variant and TCR beta V- and J-gene trimming emerged from a later analysis.

It was with 60 Vbeta and 13 Jbeta primers that the PCR ran. Method: immunoSEQ multiplex PCR; TCRdb's copy keeps in-frame clones and lacks some. In the table there are some 110,000 clones, 9.5% to 13% of which are singletons. In its sample, this clone was seen a few times. The antigen remains undetermined. V shed 3 bases and J 4 bases; nucleotides not matched to a gene: 2. Germline V CDR1 and CDR2: LNHNV, YYDKDF (reference sequence). There are 16 residues in the CDR3. Sequencing was done on a sample of PBMCs. The receptor's source is a man aged 35 to 55 in good health and CMV-seropositive. The V call is TRBV15, the J call TRBJ2-1; 14 nucleotides line up with TRBD2. CDR3 loop: CATSRGTSGSYNEQFF. CDR3 sequence (DNA): TGTGCCACCAGCAGGGGGACTAGCGGGAGTTACAATGAGCAGTTCTTC.